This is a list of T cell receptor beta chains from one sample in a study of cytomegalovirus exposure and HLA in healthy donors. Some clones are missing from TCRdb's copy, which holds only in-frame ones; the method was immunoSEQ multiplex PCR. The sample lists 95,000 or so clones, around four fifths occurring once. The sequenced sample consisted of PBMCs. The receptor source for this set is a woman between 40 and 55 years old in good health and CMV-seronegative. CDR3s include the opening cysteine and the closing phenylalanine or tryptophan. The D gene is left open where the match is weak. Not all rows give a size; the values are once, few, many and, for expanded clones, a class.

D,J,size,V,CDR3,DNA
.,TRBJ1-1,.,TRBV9,CASSPRPGDTEAFF,TGTGCCAGCAGCCCTCGCCCAGGGGACACTGAAGCTTTCTTT
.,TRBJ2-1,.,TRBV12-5,CASGHVGLIFYEQFF,TGTGCTAGTGGGCATGTGGGACTCATCTTCTATGAGCAGTTCTTC
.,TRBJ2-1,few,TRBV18,CASSRAGLAYNEQFF,TGTGCCAGCTCAAGGGCGGGACTCGCCTACAATGAGCAGTTCTTC
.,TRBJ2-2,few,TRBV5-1,CASSYDREAGELFF,TGCGCCAGCAGCTACGACAGGGAGGCCGGGGAGCTGTTTTTT
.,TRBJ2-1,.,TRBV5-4,CASSLVERYNEQFF,TGTGCCAGCAGCTTGGTAGAGCGGTACAATGAGCAGTTCTTC
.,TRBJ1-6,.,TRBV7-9,CASSQNDRSPLHF,TGTGCCAGCAGCCAGAACGATCGTTCACCCCTCCACTTT
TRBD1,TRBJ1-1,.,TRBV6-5,CASRTPTGGTEAFF,TGTGCCAGCAGGACACCTACAGGGGGCACTGAAGCTTTCTTT
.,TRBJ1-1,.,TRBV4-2,CASSQGGPASKDTEAFF,TGTGCCAGCAGCCAAGGCGGGCCAGCGTCAAAGGACACTGAAGCTTTCTTT
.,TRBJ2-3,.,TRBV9,CASSVVQEPTDTQYF,TGTGCCAGCAGCGTAGTCCAAGAGCCCACAGATACGCAGTATTTT
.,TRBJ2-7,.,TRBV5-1,CASSDSAAYEQYF,TGCGCCAGCAGCGACAGTGCAGCCTACGAGCAGTACTTC
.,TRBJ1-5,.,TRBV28,CASSEAGSNQPQHF,TGTGCCAGCAGCGAAGCAGGTAGCAATCAGCCCCAGCATTTT
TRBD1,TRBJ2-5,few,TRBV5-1,CASSPAGTEGTQYF,TGCGCCAGCAGCCCAGCCGGGACAGAAGGGACCCAGTACTTC
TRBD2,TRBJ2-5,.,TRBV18,CASSPRGGLTETQYF,TGTGCCAGCTCACCACGGGGAGGGCTCACGGAGACCCAGTACTTC
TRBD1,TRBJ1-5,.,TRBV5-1,CASSPASGGYQPQHF,TGCGCCAGCAGCCCTGCGTCAGGGGGCTATCAGCCCCAGCATTTT
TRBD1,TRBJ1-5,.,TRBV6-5,CASSTDRGGQPQHF,TGTGCCAGCAGTACAGACAGGGGAGGCCAGCCCCAGCATTTT
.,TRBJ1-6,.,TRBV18,CASAITGQRNSPLHF,TGTGCCAGCGCAATCACCGGACAGCGTAATTCACCCCTCCACTTT
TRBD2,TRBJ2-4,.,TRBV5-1,CASKWAGVVKNIQYF,TGCGCCAGCAAGTGGGCGGGGGTAGTCAAAAACATTCAGTACTTC
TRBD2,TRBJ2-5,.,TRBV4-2,CASSQGPSGGEETQYF,TGTGCCAGCAGCCAAGGGCCAAGCGGGGGGGAAGAGACCCAGTACTTC
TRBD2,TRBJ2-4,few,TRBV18,CASSPAGTAKNIQYF,TGTGCCAGCTCTCCAGCGGGGACAGCCAAAAACATTCAGTACTTC
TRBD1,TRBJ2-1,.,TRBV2,CASSPGQGNEQFF,TGTGCCAGCAGCCCGGGACAGGGCAATGAGCAGTTCTTC
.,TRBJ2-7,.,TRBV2,CASNFESEQYF,TGTGCCAGCAATTTTGAGTCGGAGCAGTACTTC
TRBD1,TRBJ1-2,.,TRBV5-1,CASSPGQGSYGYTF,TGCGCCAGCAGCCCTGGACAGGGGTCCTATGGCTACACCTTC
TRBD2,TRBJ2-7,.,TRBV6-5,CASRGGTGLAYEQYF,TGTGCCAGCAGGGGGGGGACGGGGTTGGCCTACGAGCAGTACTTC
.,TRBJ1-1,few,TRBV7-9,CASSPSEGVNTEAFF,TGTGCCAGCAGTCCCTCCGAGGGGGTCAACACTGAAGCTTTCTTT
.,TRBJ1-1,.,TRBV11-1,CASTERFSGWNTEAFF,TGTGCCAGCACCGAACGGTTTTCGGGGTGGAACACTGAAGCTTTCTTT
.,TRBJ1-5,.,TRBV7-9,CASSGRDNQPQHF,TGTGCCAGCTCCGGGAGGGACAATCAGCCCCAGCATTTT
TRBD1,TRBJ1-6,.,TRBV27,CASSSLDRGGDSPLHF,TGTGCCAGCAGCAGTTTGGACAGGGGGGGAGATTCACCCCTCCACTTT
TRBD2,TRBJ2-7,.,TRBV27,CASSMLNPREGEQYF,TGTGCCAGCAGCATGCTGAATCCCCGGGAGGGGGAGCAGTACTTC
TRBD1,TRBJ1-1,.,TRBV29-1,CSVTKRGRYTEAFF,TGCAGCGTTACTAAGAGGGGGCGGTACACTGAAGCTTTCTTT
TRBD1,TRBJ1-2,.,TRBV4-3,CASSRSGTGLYGYTF,TGCGCCAGCAGCCGTTCCGGGACAGGGCTCTATGGCTACACCTTC
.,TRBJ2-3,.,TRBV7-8,CASSLSDTQYF,TGTGCCAGCAGCTTATCGGATACGCAGTATTTT
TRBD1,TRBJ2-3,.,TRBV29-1,CSVTGGGLVKDTQYF,TGCAGCGTGACAGGGGGGGGGCTAGTAAAGGATACGCAGTATTTT
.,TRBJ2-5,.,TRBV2,CASSGDGAGEWETQYF,TGTGCCAGCAGTGGGGATGGGGCAGGGGAGTGGGAGACCCAGTACTTC
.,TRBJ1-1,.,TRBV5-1,CASSLGSSGTEAFF,TGCGCCAGCAGCCTTGGGTCTTCAGGGACTGAAGCTTTCTTT
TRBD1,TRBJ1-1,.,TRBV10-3,CAISGAPGQGGDEAFF,TGTGCCATCAGTGGTGCCCCGGGACAGGGGGGGGATGAAGCTTTCTTT
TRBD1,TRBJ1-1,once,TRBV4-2,CASSQDRTGANTEAFF,TGTGCCAGCAGCCAAGACAGGACAGGGGCGAACACTGAAGCTTTCTTT
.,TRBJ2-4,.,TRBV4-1,CASSQEEGGAGVHKNIQYF,TGCGCCAGCAGCCAAGAAGAGGGGGGGGCGGGGGTTCACAAAAACATTCAGTACTTC
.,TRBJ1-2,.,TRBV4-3,CASSQGALYGYTF,TGCGCCAGCAGCCAAGGGGCGCTCTATGGCTACACCTTC
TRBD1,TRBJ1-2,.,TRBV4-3,CASSHGSSGTGYGYTF,TGCGCCAGCAGCCATGGGTCATCCGGGACAGGCTATGGCTACACCTTC
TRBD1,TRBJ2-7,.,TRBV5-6,CASSFLTQGQGFHEQYF,TGTGCCAGCAGCTTCTTGACCCAGGGACAGGGGTTCCACGAGCAGTACTTC
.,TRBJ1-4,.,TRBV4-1,CVSSQDSPPYDRFKPNEKLFF,TGCGTCAGCAGCCAAGATTCGCCCCCTTATGACAGGTTCAAGCCGAATGAAAAACTGTTTTTT
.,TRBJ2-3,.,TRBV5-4,CASSPIGTPPDTQYF,TGTGCCAGCAGCCCCATCGGGACACCCCCGGATACGCAGTATTTT